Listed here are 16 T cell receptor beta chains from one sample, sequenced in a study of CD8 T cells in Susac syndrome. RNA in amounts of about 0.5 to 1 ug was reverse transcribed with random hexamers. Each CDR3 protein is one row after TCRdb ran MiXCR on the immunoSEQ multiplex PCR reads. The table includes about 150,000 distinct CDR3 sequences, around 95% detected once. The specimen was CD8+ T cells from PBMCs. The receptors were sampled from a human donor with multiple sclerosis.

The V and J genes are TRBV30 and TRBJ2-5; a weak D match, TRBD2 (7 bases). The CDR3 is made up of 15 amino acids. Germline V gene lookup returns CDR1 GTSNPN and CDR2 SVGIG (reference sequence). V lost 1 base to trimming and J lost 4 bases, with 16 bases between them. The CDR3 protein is CAWSALGEGGETQYF. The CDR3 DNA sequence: TGTGCCTGGAGTGCCCTAGGGGAGGGGGGAGAGACCCAGTACTTC.

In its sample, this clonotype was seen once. The CDR3 region is CASSPSEGNTEAFF. The CDR3 DNA reads TGTGCCAGCAGCCCTTCAGAAGGGAACACTGAAGCTTTCTTT. The chain employs TRBV12-3 or TRBV12-4 and TRBJ1-1; the D is unclear. The ends were cut back, 6 bases at V and 1 base at J, with 12 bases in the middle. The CDR3 contains 14 residues.

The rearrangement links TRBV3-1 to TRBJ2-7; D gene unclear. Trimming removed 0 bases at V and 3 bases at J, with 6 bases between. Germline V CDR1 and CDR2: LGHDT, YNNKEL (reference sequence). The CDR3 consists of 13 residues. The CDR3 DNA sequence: TGTGCCAGCAGCCAAGACGGCTTCTACGAGCAGTACTTC. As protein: CASSQDGFYEQYF.

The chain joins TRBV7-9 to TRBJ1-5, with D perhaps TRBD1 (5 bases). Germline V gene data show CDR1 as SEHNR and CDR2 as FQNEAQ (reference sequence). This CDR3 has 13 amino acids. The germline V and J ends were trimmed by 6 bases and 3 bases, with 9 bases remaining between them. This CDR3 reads CASSPGSNQPQHF. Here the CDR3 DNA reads TGTGCCAGCAGTCCAGGGTCCAATCAGCCCCAGCATTTT.

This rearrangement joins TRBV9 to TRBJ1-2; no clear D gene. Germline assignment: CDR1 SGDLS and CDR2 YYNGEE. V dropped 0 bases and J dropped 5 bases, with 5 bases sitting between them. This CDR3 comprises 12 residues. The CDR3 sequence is CASSVGRYGYTF. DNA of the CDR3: TGTGCCAGCAGCGTAGGACGATATGGCTACACCTTC.

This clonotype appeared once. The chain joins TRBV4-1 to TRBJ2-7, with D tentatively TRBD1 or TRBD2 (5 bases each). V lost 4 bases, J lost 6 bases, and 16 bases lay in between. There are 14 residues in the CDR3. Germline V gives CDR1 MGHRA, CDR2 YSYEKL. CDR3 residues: CASSPGTARGEQYF. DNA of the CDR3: TGCGCCAGCAGCCCGGGGACCGCAAGGGGCGAGCAGTACTTC.

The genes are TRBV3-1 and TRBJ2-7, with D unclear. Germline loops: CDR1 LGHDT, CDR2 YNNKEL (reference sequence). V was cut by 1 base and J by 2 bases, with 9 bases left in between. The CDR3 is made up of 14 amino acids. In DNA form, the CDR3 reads TGTGCCAGCAGCCAAGGGGAAGACCCCTACGAGCAGTACTTC. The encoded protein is CASSQGEDPYEQYF.

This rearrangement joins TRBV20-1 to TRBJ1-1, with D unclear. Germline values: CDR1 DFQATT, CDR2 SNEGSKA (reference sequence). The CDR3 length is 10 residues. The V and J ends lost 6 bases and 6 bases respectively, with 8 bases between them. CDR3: CSAQVAEAFF. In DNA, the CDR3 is TGCAGTGCCCAAGTCGCTGAAGCTTTCTTT.

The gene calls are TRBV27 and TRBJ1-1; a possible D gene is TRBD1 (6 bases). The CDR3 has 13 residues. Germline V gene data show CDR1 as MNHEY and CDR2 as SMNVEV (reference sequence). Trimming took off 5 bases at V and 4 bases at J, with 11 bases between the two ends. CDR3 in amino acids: CASSPRGSTEAFF. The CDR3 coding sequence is TGTGCCAGCAGTCCAAGGGGGAGCACTGAAGCTTTCTTT.

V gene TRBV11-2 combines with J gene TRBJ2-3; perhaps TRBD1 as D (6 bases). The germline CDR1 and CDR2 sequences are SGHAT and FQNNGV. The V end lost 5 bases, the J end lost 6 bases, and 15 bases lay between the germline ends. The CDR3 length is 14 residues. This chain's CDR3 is CASSPPTGLDTQYF. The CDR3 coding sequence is TGTGCCAGCAGCCCCCCCACAGGGTTGGATACGCAGTATTTT.

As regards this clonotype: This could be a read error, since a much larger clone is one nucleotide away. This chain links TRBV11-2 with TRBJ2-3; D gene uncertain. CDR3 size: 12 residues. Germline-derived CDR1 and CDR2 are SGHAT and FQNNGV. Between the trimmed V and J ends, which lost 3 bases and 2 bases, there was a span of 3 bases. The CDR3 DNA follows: TGTGCCAGCAGCTTGATCACAGATACGCAGTATTTT. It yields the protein CASSLITDTQYF. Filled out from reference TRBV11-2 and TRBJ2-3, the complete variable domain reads EAGVAQSPRYKIIEKRQSVAFWCNPISGHATLYWYQQILGQGPKLLIQFQNNGVVDDSQLPKDRFSAERLKGVDSTLKIQPAKLEDSAVYLCASSLITDTQYFGPGTRLTVL.

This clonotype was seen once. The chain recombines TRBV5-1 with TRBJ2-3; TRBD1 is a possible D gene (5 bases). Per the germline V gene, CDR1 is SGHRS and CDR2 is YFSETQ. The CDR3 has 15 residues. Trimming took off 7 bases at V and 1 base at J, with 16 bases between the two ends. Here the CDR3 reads CASLGLGPGTDTQYF. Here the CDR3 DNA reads TGCGCCAGCCTGGGGTTGGGGCCTGGCACAGATACGCAGTATTTT. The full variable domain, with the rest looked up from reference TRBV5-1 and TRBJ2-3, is KAGVTQTPRYLIKTRGQQVTLSCSPISGHRSVSWYQQTPGQGLQFLFEYFSETQRNKGNFPGRFSGRQFSNSRSEMNVSTLELGDSALYLCASLGLGPGTDTQYFGPGTRLTVL.

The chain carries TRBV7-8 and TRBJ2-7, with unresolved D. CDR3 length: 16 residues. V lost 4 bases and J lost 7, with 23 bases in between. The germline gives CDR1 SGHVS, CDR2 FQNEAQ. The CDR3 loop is CASSSYPGRAYVEQYF. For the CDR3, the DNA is TGTGCCAGCAGCTCCTACCCCGGACGGGCCTACGTAGAGCAGTACTTC.

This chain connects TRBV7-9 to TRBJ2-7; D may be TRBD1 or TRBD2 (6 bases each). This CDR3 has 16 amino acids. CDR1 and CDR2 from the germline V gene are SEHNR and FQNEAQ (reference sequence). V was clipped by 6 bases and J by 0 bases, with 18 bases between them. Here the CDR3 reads CASSSFMGGSSYEQYF. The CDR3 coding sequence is TGTGCCAGCAGTTCGTTCATGGGGGGCAGCTCCTACGAGCAGTACTTC.

The CDR3 bases are TGCAGTGCTACGGACATAGCTAGCTCCTACGAGCAGTACTTC. The encoded protein is CSATDIASSYEQYF. The chain employs TRBV20-1 and TRBJ2-7; weak D call: TRBD1 (5 bases). The ends were cut back, 4 bases at V and 0 bases at J, with 13 bases in the middle. Germline loops: CDR1 DFQATT, CDR2 SNEGSKA (reference sequence). The CDR3 loop spans 14 amino acids.

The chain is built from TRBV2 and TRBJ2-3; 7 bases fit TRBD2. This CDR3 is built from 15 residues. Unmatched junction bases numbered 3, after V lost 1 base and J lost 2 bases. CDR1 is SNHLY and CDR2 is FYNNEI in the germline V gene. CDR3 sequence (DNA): TGTGCCAGCAGTGAAGGCGGGGGAGCCACAGATACGCAGTATTTT. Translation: CASSEGGGATDTQYF. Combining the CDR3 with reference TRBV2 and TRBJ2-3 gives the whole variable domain EPEVTQTPSHQVTQMGQEVILRCVPISNHLYFYWYRQILGQKVEFLVSFYNNEISEKSEIFDDQFSVERPDGSNFTLKIRSTKLEDSAMYFCASSEGGGATDTQYFGPGTRLTVL.